The 11 T cell receptor beta chains below come from one sample, sequenced in a study of blood T cell repertoires in COVID-19. Data came from immunoSEQ multiplex PCR; TCRdb stores just in-frame clones and leaves some out. The sample has roughly 70,000 clones, around nine tenths seen once. The material sequenced was peripheral blood. These receptors were taken from a woman aged 80 or over with acute or convalescent COVID-19.

The chain links TRBV28 to TRBJ1-2; D is possibly TRBD1 (6 bases). CDR1 and CDR2 (germline): MDHEN, SYDVKM. The V end was cut by 7 bases, the J end by 8 bases, with 11 bases between. The CDR3 contains 11 residues. The chain's CDR3 is CASNVRGGYTF. Written as DNA, the CDR3 is TGTGCCAGCAACGTCAGGGGCGGCTACACCTTC.

The CDR3 loop is CASSYSSGVYNEQFF. As DNA, the CDR3 is TGTGCCAGCAGTTACTCCAGCGGGGTCTACAATGAGCAGTTCTTC. The chain has TRBV6-6 and TRBJ2-1; 7 bases match TRBD2. J gave up 3 bases and V 0 bases, and 2 bases lay outside the gene matches. This CDR3 has 15 amino acids. Germline CDR1 reads MNHNY; CDR2 reads SVGAGI (reference sequence).

This sequence joins TRBV7-2 and TRBJ2-7; D perhaps matches TRBD1 (5 bases). Germline V CDR1 and CDR2: SGHTA, FQGNSA. The CDR3 consists of 15 residues. The V end was cut by 6 bases, the J end by 7 bases, with 22 bases between. CDR3 bases: TGTGCCAGCAGGCGTCTTCAGGGTGATGCTAGAGAGCAGTACTTC. It specifies CASRRLQGDAREQYF.

This clone was counted between two and nine times. The CDR3 DNA reads as TGCGCCAGCAGCTACGGACAGGGAACGGGATACGAGCAGTACTTC. It is translated as CASSYGQGTGYEQYF. This chain uses TRBV5-1 with TRBJ2-7; 8 bases are shared with TRBD1. Germline loops: CDR1 SGHRS, CDR2 YFSETQ. J lost 4 bases, V lost 3 bases, and 9 bases had no gene match. The CDR3 length is 15 residues.

The genes are TRBV5-1 and TRBJ2-7; D call uncertain. This CDR3 spans 13 amino acids. Trimming left V 3 bases short and J 9 bases short, with 16 bases between. Germline V gene data show CDR1 as SGHRS and CDR2 as YFSETQ. CDR3 amino acids: CASSSDGTTGQYF. The CDR3 DNA reads as TGCGCCAGCAGCTCCGACGGTACTACGGGGCAGTACTTC.

V is TRBV5-1 and J is TRBJ2-1; 10 nucleotides line up with TRBD2. V trimming: 3 bases; J trimming: 6 bases; junction bases outside the gene matches: 9. The V gene's germline CDR1 is SGHRS and CDR2 YFSETQ. The CDR3 length is 16 residues. The CDR3 region is CASSSVGAGGFNEQFF. The CDR3 nucleotides are TGCGCCAGCAGCTCGGTGGGAGCGGGGGGGTTCAATGAGCAGTTCTTC.

The V and J genes are TRBV29-1 and TRBJ2-3; D might be TRBD2 (6 bases). The V gene lost 3 bases and the J gene lost 6 bases, with 13 bases spanning the gap. The CDR3 has 13 amino acids. CDR1 SQVTM and CDR2 ANQGSEA come from the germline V gene. CDR3 sequence (DNA): TGCAGCGTTGAGGATTCGGGGGTGGATACGCAGTATTTT. This encodes CSVEDSGVDTQYF.

The table lists this clone with a count of one. This chain connects TRBV28 to TRBJ1-4; TRBD1 matches at 7 bases. The CDR3 spans 13 residues. The germline gives CDR1 MDHEN, CDR2 SYDVKM. Trimming at V came to 9 bases and at J to 8 bases, leaving 9 bases not matched to a gene. CDR3 in DNA: TGTGCCAGTATTAGGACAGGCAACGAAAAACTGTTTTTT. Its translation: CASIRTGNEKLFF.

This chain links TRBV7-2 with TRBJ1-1; D remains ambiguous. There are 14 residues in the CDR3. V dropped 4 bases and J dropped 1 base, with 10 bases sitting between them. Looked up from germline, CDR1 is SGHTA and CDR2 is FQGNSA. The CDR3: CASSYLSSNTEAFF. The CDR3 coding sequence is TGTGCCAGCAGCTACCTAAGTTCGAACACTGAAGCTTTCTTT.

The count of this clone is one. This chain's CDR3 is CASSFLGTSAGGELFF. For the CDR3, the DNA is TGTGCCAGCAGCTTTCTGGGGACTAGCGCAGGCGGGGAGCTGTTTTTT. This sequence joins TRBV7-3 and TRBJ2-2; TRBD2 matches at 10 bases. CDR1 is SGHTA, CDR2 FQGTGA, per germline. CDR3 length: 16 residues. After removal of 3 bases from V and 7 bases from J, the junction contained 8 bases not matched to a gene.

This sequence joins TRBV5-1 and TRBJ2-4; 10 positions match TRBD1. The trim removed 1 base at V and 0 bases at J, leaving 10 bases unmatched. Germline assignment: CDR1 SGHRS and CDR2 YFSETQ. This CDR3 is built from 19 residues. As DNA, the CDR3 is TGCGCCAGCAGCTTGAGTCCGGGACAGGGGTCCTTAGCCAAAAACATTCAGTACTTC. Translation: CASSLSPGQGSLAKNIQYF.